Included here is one T cell receptor beta chain sequence, with context. What it recognizes is unknown. The study made its TRB cDNA libraries by 5' RACE, adding UMI labels. TCRdb derives one entry per CDR3 protein from the 5' RACE reads, leaving out DNA. The listing contains approximately 90,000 distinct CDR3 sequences. The CDR3 runs to 13 residues. Germline lookup yields CDR1 MGHRA and CDR2 YSYEKL. This specimen belongs to a study of CXCR3-negative and CXCR3-positive naive CD8 T cells. Overall study results and limits: Similar TRBV-TRBJ usage characterized naive CXCR3-negative and CXCR3-positive cells; memory cells differed. For CXCR3-positive naive cells, TRB CDR3s were more hydrophobic than those of CXCR3-negative naive cells.

The gene calls are TRBV4-1 and TRBJ1-6. The TCR originated in a human donor in good health. Some clones in this sample may be carry-over from other donors' samples. The sequenced sample was naive CXCR3+ CD8+ T cells from blood. The subset: CD45RO-CCR7+CD27+CD95- naive CD8+ T cells expressing CXCR3 (TNR3+). The CDR3 sequence: CASSQSRNSPLHF.